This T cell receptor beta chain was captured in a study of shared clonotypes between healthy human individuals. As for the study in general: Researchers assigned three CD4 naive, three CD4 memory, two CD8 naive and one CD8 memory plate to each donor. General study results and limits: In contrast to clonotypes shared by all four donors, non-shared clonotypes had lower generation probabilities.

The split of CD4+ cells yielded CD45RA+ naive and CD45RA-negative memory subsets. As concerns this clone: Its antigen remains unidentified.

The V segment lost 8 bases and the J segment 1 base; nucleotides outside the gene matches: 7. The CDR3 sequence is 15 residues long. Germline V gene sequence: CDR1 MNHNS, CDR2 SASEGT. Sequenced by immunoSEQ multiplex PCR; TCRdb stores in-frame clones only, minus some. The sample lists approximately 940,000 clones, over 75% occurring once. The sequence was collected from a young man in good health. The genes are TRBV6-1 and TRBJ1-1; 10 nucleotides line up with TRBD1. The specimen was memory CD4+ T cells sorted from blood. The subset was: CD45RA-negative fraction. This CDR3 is CASAGTGAANTEAFF. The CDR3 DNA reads TGTGCCAGCGCCGGGACAGGGGCGGCGAACACTGAAGCTTTCTTT.